These T cell receptor beta chains were read from a single sample in a study of early stage breast cancer tumors. Clones were sequenced by immunoSEQ multiplex PCR, and TCRdb holds only the in-frame ones, with some missing. The profile shows approximately 70,000 clones, over 80% of them singletons. Specimen: blood. These receptors all come from a person in their forties with breast cancer. The CDR3 runs from the conserved cysteine through the conserved F or W. Fields, in order: clone size, J gene, D gene, V gene, CDR3 protein, CDR3 DNA. The D gene is left open where the match is weak. Clone sizes are given selectively: once, few, many, or a class where the clone is expanded.

size: once
J: TRBJ2-7
D: -
V: TRBV5-6
CDR3: CASSFDNYEQYF
DNA: TGTGCCAGCAGCTTTGACAATTACGAGCAGTACTTC

size: -
J: TRBJ1-2
D: -
V: TRBV6-1
CDR3: CASIEPGDYGYTF
DNA: TGTGCCAGCATAGAACCAGGGGACTATGGCTACACCTTC

size: -
J: TRBJ1-3
D: -
V: TRBV19
CDR3: CASSYDRRLNTIYF
DNA: TGTGCCAGTAGTTACGACAGGCGCCTAAACACCATATATTTT

size: -
J: TRBJ2-3
D: TRBD1
V: TRBV7-6
CDR3: CASSPRGAGGSRDTQYF
DNA: TGTGCCAGCAGCCCAAGGGGGGCAGGGGGCTCTAGAGATACGCAGTATTTT

size: -
J: TRBJ2-2
D: TRBD1
V: TRBV5-1
CDR3: CASSWTGGELFF
DNA: TGCGCCAGCAGCTGGACAGGCGGGGAGCTGTTTTTT

size: -
J: TRBJ2-3
D: -
V: TRBV5-1
CDR3: CASSFPFIPAGTLTSTDTQYF
DNA: TGCGCCAGCAGCTTCCCTTTCATTCCGGCGGGTACATTAACTAGCACAGATACGCAGTATTTT

size: -
J: TRBJ2-7
D: TRBD2
V: TRBV28
CDR3: CASSPSGRYYEQYF
DNA: TGTGCCAGCAGTCCTAGCGGGAGATACTACGAGCAGTACTTC

size: -
J: TRBJ2-7
D: TRBD2
V: TRBV7-2
CDR3: CASSPRVAGPYEQYF
DNA: TGTGCCAGCAGCCCTCGGGTAGCGGGACCTTACGAGCAGTACTTC

size: -
J: TRBJ2-1
D: -
V: TRBV28
CDR3: CASTGWVHEQFF
DNA: TGTGCCAGCACGGGCTGGGTCCATGAGCAGTTCTTC

size: -
J: TRBJ2-7
D: -
V: TRBV6-1
CDR3: CASSEGRALGEQYF
DNA: TGTGCCAGCAGTGAAGGGAGGGCCCTAGGCGAGCAGTACTTC

size: -
J: TRBJ1-5
D: TRBD1
V: TRBV28
CDR3: CASSQGDRGSNQPQHF
DNA: TGTGCCAGCAGCCAAGGGGACAGGGGAAGCAATCAGCCCCAGCATTTT

size: -
J: TRBJ2-3
D: -
V: TRBV9
CDR3: CASSVVRGWTDTQYF
DNA: TGTGCCAGCAGCGTAGTAAGGGGTTGGACAGATACGCAGTATTTT

size: -
J: TRBJ2-1
D: -
V: TRBV7-9
CDR3: CASGLGWSSYNEQFF
DNA: TGTGCCAGCGGACTCGGGTGGAGCTCCTACAATGAGCAGTTCTTC

size: -
J: TRBJ2-3
D: TRBD2
V: TRBV2
CDR3: CASSEGVLAGAVGDTQYF
DNA: TGTGCCAGCAGTGAAGGTGTACTAGCGGGGGCGGTAGGAGATACGCAGTATTTT

size: -
J: TRBJ1-3
D: -
V: TRBV5-5
CDR3: CASRQTRNSGNTIYF
DNA: TGTGCCAGCAGACAAACAAGGAACTCTGGAAACACCATATATTTT

size: few
J: TRBJ2-2
D: TRBD1
V: TRBV7-3
CDR3: CASSPIAKGALNTGELFF
DNA: TGTGCCAGCAGCCCAATTGCCAAGGGGGCCTTGAACACCGGGGAGCTGTTTTTT

size: -
J: TRBJ2-2
D: TRBD2
V: TRBV25-1
CDR3: CASSNTLTSGYNTGELFF
DNA: TGTGCCAGCAGTAATACTCTGACTAGCGGGTATAACACCGGGGAGCTGTTTTTT

size: -
J: TRBJ1-5
D: -
V: TRBV19
CDR3: CASSIEAQNQPQHF
DNA: TGTGCCAGTAGTATAGAGGCACAAAATCAGCCCCAGCATTTT

size: -
J: TRBJ2-3
D: -
V: TRBV27
CDR3: CASRPGMAWGSPTDTQYF
DNA: TGTGCCAGCAGGCCCGGCATGGCCTGGGGTAGCCCCACAGATACGCAGTATTTT

size: -
J: TRBJ2-7
D: TRBD1
V: TRBV9
CDR3: CASSVDVGQDPYEQYF
DNA: TGTGCCAGCAGCGTAGACGTGGGACAGGACCCTTACGAGCAGTACTTC

size: -
J: TRBJ2-2
D: -
V: TRBV6-6
CDR3: CASSSHIDTGELFF
DNA: TGTGCCAGCAGTTCCCACATAGACACCGGGGAGCTGTTTTTT

size: -
J: TRBJ2-7
D: TRBD2
V: TRBV10-3
CDR3: CAISDGASGRGKRAYEQYF
DNA: TGTGCCATCAGTGATGGAGCTAGCGGGAGAGGTAAAAGAGCCTACGAGCAGTACTTC

size: once
J: TRBJ2-1
D: TRBD2
V: TRBV4-2
CDR3: CASSQDSASGSRNEQFF
DNA: TGTGCCAGCAGCCAAGACAGCGCTAGCGGGAGTAGGAATGAGCAGTTCTTC

size: -
J: TRBJ1-2
D: TRBD1
V: TRBV6-1
CDR3: CASSEGQGTGDGYTF
DNA: TGTGCCAGCAGTGAAGGACAGGGGACAGGCGATGGCTACACCTTC

size: -
J: TRBJ1-4
D: TRBD1
V: TRBV6-5
CDR3: CATQDRGLTNEKLFF
DNA: TGTGCCACCCAAGACAGGGGGCTCACTAATGAAAAACTGTTTTTT

size: few
J: TRBJ1-2
D: TRBD1
V: TRBV5-1
CDR3: CASSSSDRGYYGYTF
DNA: TGCGCCAGCAGCTCATCCGACAGGGGGTACTATGGCTACACCTTC

size: -
J: TRBJ2-7
D: TRBD2
V: TRBV6-5
CDR3: CASSRLADGYEQYF
DNA: TGTGCCAGCAGCCGACTAGCGGATGGCTACGAGCAGTACTTC

size: -
J: TRBJ2-7
D: TRBD1
V: TRBV28
CDR3: CASSLVGQGYEQYF
DNA: TGTGCCAGCAGTTTAGTGGGACAGGGGTACGAGCAGTACTTC

size: -
J: TRBJ2-2
D: -
V: TRBV7-7
CDR3: CASSRDSTTGELFF
DNA: TGTGCTAGCAGCCGAGACAGTACAACCGGGGAGCTGTTTTTT

size: -
J: TRBJ2-2
D: TRBD2
V: TRBV28
CDR3: CATLTSGGLTGELFF
DNA: TGTGCCACCTTGACTAGCGGGGGCCTCACCGGGGAGCTGTTTTTT

size: -
J: TRBJ2-7
D: -
V: TRBV6-5
CDR3: CASTFRGGHTYEQYF
DNA: TGTGCCAGCACTTTCAGAGGGGGGCATACCTACGAGCAGTACTTC